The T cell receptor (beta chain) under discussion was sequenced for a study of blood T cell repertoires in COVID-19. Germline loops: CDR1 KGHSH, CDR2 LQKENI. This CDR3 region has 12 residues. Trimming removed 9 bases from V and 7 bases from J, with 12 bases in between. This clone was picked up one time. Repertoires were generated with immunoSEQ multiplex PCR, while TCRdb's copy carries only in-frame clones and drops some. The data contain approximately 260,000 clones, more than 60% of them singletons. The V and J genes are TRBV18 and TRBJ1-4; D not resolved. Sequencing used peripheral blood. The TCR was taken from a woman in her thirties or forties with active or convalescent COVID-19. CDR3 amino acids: CASSRLGEKLFF. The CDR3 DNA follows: TGTGCCAGTTCGAGACTAGGTGAAAAACTGTTTTTT.